The 18 T cell receptor beta chains reported below all come from one sample, sequenced in a study of long-term antiretroviral therapy in people with HIV. Running of the v3.0 immunoSEQ assay took place at survey level. Produced via immunoSEQ multiplex PCR; TCRdb's table is partial and in-frame only. The sample shows some 47,000 clones, roughly 96% of them seen only once. Sequences were derived from unsorted PBMCs, sampled 3.7 years after starting antiretroviral therapy. These receptors all stem from a woman aged 50 to 60 with HIV.

The genes are TRBV7-8 and TRBJ1-1; D is undetermined. The CDR3 has 13 amino acids. V lost 3 bases and J 8 bases, leaving 13 bases between the germline ends. The V gene's germline CDR1 is SGHVS and CDR2 FQNEAQ. CDR3 sequence (DNA): TGTGCCAGCAGCTTTCAAGGGATTTGGGAAGCTTTCTTT. Encoded protein: CASSFQGIWEAFF.

The chain is built from TRBV7-3 and TRBJ2-5, with 10 bases lining up with TRBD2. V gave up 2 bases and J gave up 1 base; unmatched junction bases: 7. The CDR3 is 17 amino acids. Germline loops: CDR1 SGHTA, CDR2 FQGTGA. The CDR3 loop reads CASSLGLLAGSQETQYF. In DNA, the CDR3 is TGTGCCAGCAGCTTAGGTTTACTAGCGGGAAGCCAAGAGACCCAGTACTTC.

The rearrangement joins TRBV2 to TRBJ1-4; perhaps TRBD1 as D (6 bases). Germline loops: CDR1 SNHLY, CDR2 FYNNEI. The V end was cut by 6 bases, the J end by 7 bases, with 15 bases between. This CDR3 contains 14 residues. In DNA form, the CDR3 reads TGTGCCAGCAGGGGGACAATCCCCAGTGAAAAACTGTTTTTT. This sequence encodes CASRGTIPSEKLFF.

The chain links TRBV4-3 to TRBJ1-1, with D tentatively TRBD1 (6 bases). Germline V lookup: CDR1 LGHNA, CDR2 YSLEER. The CDR3 has 15 residues. Trimming shortened V by 3 bases and J by 4 bases, and 15 bases separated the two germline ends. CDR3 sequence reads: CASSHKSGESTEAFF. The DNA for the CDR3 is TGCGCCAGCAGCCACAAGTCAGGGGAAAGCACTGAAGCTTTCTTT.

The V call is TRBV29-1, the J call TRBJ1-1, with a weak D call TRBD1 (5 bases). CDR1 is SQVTM, CDR2 ANQGSEA, per germline. V dropped 5 bases and J dropped 0 bases, with 10 bases sitting between them. This CDR3 is 13 amino acids long. CDR3 sequence (DNA): TGCAGCGTTAGGCAGGGACTGAACACTGAAGCTTTCTTT. This gives the protein CSVRQGLNTEAFF.

The chain employs TRBV19 and TRBJ2-5; 11 bases align to TRBD2. The germline gives CDR1 LNHDA, CDR2 SQIVND (reference sequence). V gave up 6 bases and J gave up 3 bases; unmatched junction bases: 12. This CDR3 spans 17 amino acids. The CDR3 here is CASRGLAGGPGEETQYF. In DNA, the CDR3 is TGTGCCAGTAGGGGGTTAGCGGGGGGGCCCGGCGAAGAGACCCAGTACTTC.

The chain recombines TRBV2 with TRBJ1-6; 7 bases line up with TRBD1. V gave up 5 bases and J gave up 7 bases; unmatched junction bases: 5. Germline CDR1 SNHLY, CDR2 FYNNEI. The CDR3 has 14 residues. The CDR3 region has the DNA TGTGCCAGCAGTCGGGACAGCCAAAATTCACCCCTCCACTTT. It is translated as CASSRDSQNSPLHF.

The chain combines TRBV5-1 with TRBJ2-3; D ambiguous. Germline V lookup: CDR1 SGHRS, CDR2 YFSETQ. V was trimmed by 1 base and J by 3 bases, leaving 12 bases between them. This CDR3 spans 15 amino acids. CDR3 in DNA: TGCGCCAGCAGCTTGTTTGGGCTGGGTACAGATACGCAGTATTTT. Protein: CASSLFGLGTDTQYF.

The V and J genes are TRBV19 and TRBJ2-5; maybe TRBD1 (6 bases). V lost 2 bases and J lost 2, with 6 bases in between. The CDR3 runs to 13 residues. Germline CDR1 is LNHDA and CDR2 is SQIVND (reference sequence). The CDR3 DNA reads as TGTGCCAGTAGTATAACAGGGCAAGAGACCCAGTACTTC. This translates into CASSITGQETQYF.

The chain combines TRBV7-2 with TRBJ1-5; D ambiguous. The CDR3 runs to 16 residues. Germline assignment: CDR1 SGHTA and CDR2 FQGNSA. The V and J ends lost 1 base and 1 base respectively, with 11 bases between them. The CDR3 region is CASSLVFAGSNQPQHF. As DNA, the CDR3 is TGTGCCAGCAGCTTAGTGTTCGCAGGAAGCAATCAGCCCCAGCATTTT.

The CDR3 nucleotides read TGTGCCTGGAAAACAGGGGGTGGGTCACCCCTCCACTTT. Its translation: CAWKTGGGSPLHF. The chain has TRBV30 and TRBJ1-6, with 8 bases fitting TRBD1. This CDR3 has 13 residues. V was clipped by 4 bases and J by 10 bases; unmatched bases: 6. CDR1 is GTSNPN, CDR2 SVGIG, per germline (reference sequence).

In its sample, this clone was seen a few times. This chain connects TRBV30 to TRBJ1-1; 9 nucleotides align to TRBD1. J gave up 8 bases and V 0 bases, and 7 bases lay outside the gene matches. The CDR3 length is 14 residues. CDR1 is GTSNPN and CDR2 is SVGIG in the germline V gene (reference sequence). CDR3: CAWSVQGAYGEAFF. CDR3 nucleotide sequence: TGTGCCTGGAGTGTACAGGGGGCTTATGGGGAAGCTTTCTTT.

The J gene is TRBJ1-4, the V gene TRBV7-6; D perhaps matches TRBD1 (6 bases). Germline V gene sequence: CDR1 SGHVS, CDR2 FNYEAQ. With 1 base removed from V and 5 bases from J, the gap between germline ends came to 14 bases. CDR3 length: 16 residues. CDR3 protein: CASSLDLRQGNEKLFF. CDR3 DNA: TGTGCCAGCAGCTTAGATCTGCGGCAGGGGAATGAAAAACTGTTTTTT.

The chain uses TRBV5-4 and TRBJ1-1; D remains unclear. Germline-derived CDR1 and CDR2 are SGHNT and YYREEE (reference sequence). The CDR3 is 15 amino acids. V was shortened by 2 bases and J by 1 base, with 12 bases between the two germline ends. The CDR3 is CASSFTFQTNTEAFF. The CDR3 DNA reads as TGTGCCAGCAGCTTTACGTTTCAAACGAACACTGAAGCTTTCTTT. The variable domain in full, with the rest retrieved from reference TRBV5-4 and TRBJ1-1, is ETGVTQSPTHLIKTRGQQVTLRCSSQSGHNTVSWYQQALGQGPQFIFQYYREEENGRGNFPPRFSGLQFPNYSSELNVNALELDDSALYLCASSFTFQTNTEAFFGQGTRLTVV.

The chain links TRBV27 to TRBJ2-2; 7 bases agree with TRBD1. The CDR3 covers 17 residues. CDR1 and CDR2 from the germline V gene are MNHEY and SMNVEV (reference sequence). The ends lost 8 bases at V and 3 bases at J; junction bases unmatched: 15. CDR3 amino acids: CASGSSAGGRHTGELFF. The CDR3 DNA reads as TGTGCCAGCGGTTCGTCGGCAGGGGGACGACACACCGGGGAGCTGTTTTTT.

The CDR3 region has the DNA TGTGCCTGGAGTCCGGGGGGCGCTGGCTACACCTTC. Protein: CAWSPGGAGYTF. This chain joins TRBV30 and TRBJ1-2, with D possibly TRBD1 on 6 matching bases. Deletions cut 2 bases from V and 7 bases from J, with 11 bases between. Germline loops: CDR1 GTSNPN, CDR2 SVGIG (reference sequence). The CDR3 consists of 12 residues.

The J gene is TRBJ1-6, the V gene TRBV19; D is perhaps TRBD1 (5 bases). Deletions cut 5 bases from V and 6 bases from J, with 17 bases between. There are 16 residues in the CDR3. CDR1 is LNHDA, CDR2 SQIVND, per germline (reference sequence). The CDR3 DNA follows: TGTGCCAGTAGTTCGCGACAGAAAGGGAGTAATTCACCCCTCCACTTT. This codes for CASSSRQKGSNSPLHF.

V usage is TRBV6-6 and J usage is TRBJ1-5; tentatively, D is TRBD1 (5 bases). V was pared by 6 bases and J by 4 bases, with 10 bases between. From germline, CDR1 is MNHNY and CDR2 SVGAGI (reference sequence). CDR3 length: 13 amino acids. CDR3 loop: CASRRGVNQPQHF. DNA of the CDR3: TGTGCCAGCAGAAGAGGGGTAAATCAGCCCCAGCATTTT.